This T cell receptor beta chain was captured by sequencing in a study of T cell repertoires in cytomegalovirus infection. Study-wide findings and caveats: Carriage of CMV together with the relevant HLA was identifiable through cumulative public TCR beta family frequency. Ex vivo responses were dominated by HLA-C-restricted CMV-specific TCR beta clonotypes.

TCRdb itself ran the reads through MiXCR, one entry per CDR3 protein. The sample shows about 220,000 distinct CDR3 sequences, about 38% of them seen only once. V was cut by 4 bases and J by 0 bases, with 18 bases left in between. This CDR3 has 17 amino acids. Germline lookup yields CDR1 MNHEY and CDR2 SMNVEV (reference sequence). On this clonotype: What it recognizes is unknown.

The sample was CD8+ T cells from cultured PBMCs, taken from culture after CMV antigen stimulation. The chain is built from TRBV27 and TRBJ1-2, with D tentatively TRBD1 (6 bases). This receptor was identified in a human donor in good health (CMV status not recorded). Some clones in this sample may be carry-over from other donors' samples. In nucleotides, the CDR3 is TGTGCCAGCAGTTCCAACCCCGGACAGCATACTAACTATGGCTACACCTTC. It yields the protein CASSSNPGQHTNYGYTF.